The rows below give T cell receptor beta chains drawn from one sample of a study of blood T cell repertoires in COVID-19. TCRdb's table, derived via immunoSEQ multiplex PCR, lists solely in-frame clones and lacks some. Of a few hundred thousand clones listed, approximately 88% are singletons. The sequencing sample was made of PBMCs or T cells enriched from blood (not recorded which). The receptors come from a woman aged 40 to 50 who had been exposed to COVID-19. The CDR3 runs from the conserved cysteine through the conserved F or W. Fields, in order: D gene, clone size, J gene, V gene, CDR3 protein, CDR3 DNA. A D gene is named only where the DNA matches it firmly. Part of the rows lack a size; the others show once, few, many or a class for expanded clones.

d_call: TRBD1
clone_size: .
j_call: TRBJ2-1
v_call: TRBV4-2
cdr3_aa: CASSLGQGAYNEQFF
cdr3_nt: TGTGCCAGCAGCCTCGGACAGGGGGCCTACAATGAGCAGTTCTTC

d_call: TRBD1
clone_size: .
j_call: TRBJ1-2
v_call: TRBV7-9
cdr3_aa: CASSFRGDFAYGYTF
cdr3_nt: TGTGCCAGCAGCTTCAGGGGGGACTTCGCCTATGGCTACACCTTC

d_call: TRBD2
clone_size: .
j_call: TRBJ2-3
v_call: TRBV29-1
cdr3_aa: CSVVGGGGHTDTQYF
cdr3_nt: TGCAGCGTTGTAGGCGGGGGGGGCCATACAGATACGCAGTATTTT

d_call: .
clone_size: few
j_call: TRBJ1-2
v_call: TRBV7-9
cdr3_aa: CASSRQLGAEGYTF
cdr3_nt: TGTGCCAGCAGCCGACAGCTAGGGGCTGAGGGCTACACCTTC

d_call: TRBD1
clone_size: .
j_call: TRBJ1-6
v_call: TRBV27
cdr3_aa: CASSFLGTGASPLHF
cdr3_nt: TGTGCCAGCAGTTTCCTCGGGACAGGGGCCTCACCCCTCCACTTT

d_call: TRBD1
clone_size: .
j_call: TRBJ1-1
v_call: TRBV6-5
cdr3_aa: CASSSRQGNTEAFF
cdr3_nt: TGTGCCAGCAGTTCCCGACAGGGCAACACTGAAGCTTTCTTT

d_call: .
clone_size: .
j_call: TRBJ1-6
v_call: TRBV11-2
cdr3_aa: CASSLVAPVGGVNSPLHF
cdr3_nt: TGTGCCAGCAGCTTAGTGGCCCCTGTGGGGGGGGTAAATTCACCCCTCCACTTT

d_call: TRBD1
clone_size: .
j_call: TRBJ1-1
v_call: TRBV6-5
cdr3_aa: CASSTWTGPEAFF
cdr3_nt: TGTGCCAGCAGTACTTGGACAGGCCCTGAAGCTTTCTTT

d_call: .
clone_size: .
j_call: TRBJ2-3
v_call: TRBV29-1
cdr3_aa: CSAVGGWSTDTQYF
cdr3_nt: TGCAGCGCTGTTGGGGGCTGGAGCACAGATACGCAGTATTTT

d_call: TRBD1
clone_size: .
j_call: TRBJ1-2
v_call: TRBV24-1
cdr3_aa: CATSDRTGVYGYTF
cdr3_nt: TGTGCCACCAGTGACAGGACAGGGGTCTATGGCTACACCTTC

d_call: TRBD1
clone_size: few
j_call: TRBJ1-1
v_call: TRBV30
cdr3_aa: CAWSRGRSTEAFF
cdr3_nt: TGTGCCTGGAGTAGGGGGCGATCCACTGAAGCTTTCTTT

d_call: TRBD2
clone_size: .
j_call: TRBJ2-1
v_call: TRBV28
cdr3_aa: CASSYRGGPYNEQFF
cdr3_nt: TGTGCCAGCAGCTATCGGGGGGGCCCCTACAATGAGCAGTTCTTC

d_call: .
clone_size: .
j_call: TRBJ1-2
v_call: TRBV5-4
cdr3_aa: CASRITGGRGYGYTF
cdr3_nt: TGTGCCAGTAGAATAACGGGGGGCCGAGGATATGGCTACACCTTC

d_call: .
clone_size: .
j_call: TRBJ2-7
v_call: TRBV3-1/TRBV3-2
cdr3_aa: CASSQDVPYEQYF
cdr3_nt: TGTGCCAGCAGCCAAGACGTCCCTTACGAGCAGTACTTC

d_call: .
clone_size: .
j_call: TRBJ2-1
v_call: TRBV19
cdr3_aa: CASSISSGGGEQFF
cdr3_nt: TGTGCCAGTAGTATCTCCTCAGGGGGAGGTGAGCAGTTCTTC

d_call: .
clone_size: .
j_call: TRBJ2-2
v_call: TRBV25-1
cdr3_aa: CASSPPSVANTGELFF
cdr3_nt: TGTGCCAGCAGTCCCCCATCGGTGGCGAACACCGGGGAGCTGTTTTTT

d_call: .
clone_size: .
j_call: TRBJ1-1
v_call: TRBV28
cdr3_aa: CASSSILIQLKMNTEAFF
cdr3_nt: TGTGCCAGCAGTTCGATCCTCATACAGCTTAAGATGAACACTGAAGCTTTCTTT

d_call: .
clone_size: once
j_call: TRBJ1-2
v_call: TRBV5-6
cdr3_aa: CASSLEQTYGYTF
cdr3_nt: TGTGCCAGCAGCTTGGAACAGACCTATGGCTACACCTTC

d_call: TRBD2
clone_size: .
j_call: TRBJ2-3
v_call: TRBV4-3
cdr3_aa: CASSQGVGSSGFSDTQYF
cdr3_nt: TGCGCCAGCAGCCAAGGGGTCGGGTCTAGCGGGTTTTCGGATACGCAGTATTTT

d_call: TRBD1
clone_size: .
j_call: TRBJ1-4
v_call: TRBV11-3
cdr3_aa: CASSYRGLGNEKLFF
cdr3_nt: TGTGCCAGCAGCTACAGGGGGCTGGGTAATGAAAAACTGTTTTTT

d_call: .
clone_size: once
j_call: TRBJ1-3
v_call: TRBV28
cdr3_aa: CASSLGGTGNTIYF
cdr3_nt: TGTGCCAGCAGTTTGGGAGGGACTGGAAACACCATATATTTT

d_call: .
clone_size: .
j_call: TRBJ1-3
v_call: TRBV19
cdr3_aa: CASSIRVDRTYSGNTIYF
cdr3_nt: TGTGCCAGTAGTATCCGCGTTGACAGGACTTACTCTGGAAACACCATATATTTT

d_call: .
clone_size: .
j_call: TRBJ2-2
v_call: TRBV12-3/TRBV12-4
cdr3_aa: CASSFSGGELFF
cdr3_nt: TGTGCCAGCAGTTTTTCCGGCGGGGAGCTGTTTTTT

d_call: .
clone_size: .
j_call: TRBJ1-3
v_call: TRBV9
cdr3_aa: CASSVAFSGNTIYF
cdr3_nt: TGTGCCAGCAGCGTAGCTTTCTCTGGAAACACCATATATTTT

d_call: TRBD2
clone_size: .
j_call: TRBJ2-1
v_call: TRBV4-3
cdr3_aa: CASSQSLAGSSYNEQFF
cdr3_nt: TGCGCCAGCAGCCAATCGTTAGCGGGGAGCTCCTACAATGAGCAGTTCTTC

d_call: .
clone_size: .
j_call: TRBJ2-7
v_call: TRBV3-1/TRBV3-2
cdr3_aa: CASSRLESPYEQYF
cdr3_nt: TGTGCCAGCAGCCGACTAGAGTCCCCCTACGAGCAGTACTTC

d_call: TRBD2
clone_size: .
j_call: TRBJ2-1
v_call: TRBV3-1/TRBV3-2
cdr3_aa: CASSWNPGLAESDEQFF
cdr3_nt: TGTGCCAGCTCATGGAACCCGGGACTAGCGGAATCTGATGAGCAGTTCTTC

d_call: TRBD2
clone_size: .
j_call: TRBJ2-5
v_call: TRBV2
cdr3_aa: CASRMAGGKETQYF
cdr3_nt: TGTGCCAGCAGGATGGCGGGGGGGAAAGAGACCCAGTACTTC

d_call: TRBD1
clone_size: .
j_call: TRBJ2-7
v_call: TRBV11-2
cdr3_aa: CASSRVRQGLSYEQYF
cdr3_nt: TGTGCCAGCAGCCGCGTGCGACAGGGTCTCTCCTACGAGCAGTACTTC

d_call: TRBD1
clone_size: .
j_call: TRBJ1-1
v_call: TRBV18
cdr3_aa: CASSPPGQGAEAFF
cdr3_nt: TGTGCCAGCTCACCCCCGGGACAGGGGGCTGAAGCTTTCTTT

d_call: .
clone_size: .
j_call: TRBJ1-2
v_call: TRBV6-5
cdr3_aa: CASSYSYDRNYGYTF
cdr3_nt: TGTGCCAGCAGTTACTCTTACGACAGGAACTATGGCTACACCTTC

d_call: .
clone_size: .
j_call: TRBJ2-3
v_call: TRBV7-9
cdr3_aa: CASSPGADTQYF
cdr3_nt: TGTGCCAGCAGCCCCGGGGCAGATACGCAGTATTTT

d_call: .
clone_size: .
j_call: TRBJ1-2
v_call: TRBV29-1
cdr3_aa: CSATRDTSNYGYTF
cdr3_nt: TGCAGCGCGACCCGGGACACCTCTAACTATGGCTACACCTTC

d_call: TRBD2
clone_size: .
j_call: TRBJ2-5
v_call: TRBV5-4
cdr3_aa: CASSLGGREETQYF
cdr3_nt: TGTGCCAGCAGCTTGGGGGGGAGGGAAGAGACCCAGTACTTC

d_call: .
clone_size: .
j_call: TRBJ2-3
v_call: TRBV7-3
cdr3_aa: CASSLTGARDTQYF
cdr3_nt: TGTGCCAGCAGCTTAACGGGAGCAAGGGATACGCAGTATTTT

d_call: .
clone_size: .
j_call: TRBJ2-3
v_call: TRBV6-5
cdr3_aa: CASSYEEDTQYF
cdr3_nt: TGTGCCAGCAGTTACGAGGAGGATACGCAGTATTTT

d_call: .
clone_size: .
j_call: TRBJ2-1
v_call: TRBV6-2/TRBV6-3
cdr3_aa: CATSRDSTFLEQFF
cdr3_nt: TGTGCCACCAGCCGGGACTCCACGTTCTTGGAGCAGTTCTTC

d_call: .
clone_size: once
j_call: TRBJ2-1
v_call: TRBV10-3
cdr3_aa: CAISKGLSNEQFF
cdr3_nt: TGTGCCATCAGTAAGGGACTGTCTAATGAGCAGTTCTTC

d_call: .
clone_size: .
j_call: TRBJ1-3
v_call: TRBV3-1/TRBV3-2
cdr3_aa: CASSQDLARSGNTIYF
cdr3_nt: TGTGCCAGCAGCCAAGATCTGGCCCGCTCTGGAAACACCATATATTTT

d_call: .
clone_size: .
j_call: TRBJ2-1
v_call: TRBV27
cdr3_aa: CASSLASGYNEQFF
cdr3_nt: TGTGCCAGCAGTTTAGCGTCGGGCTACAATGAGCAGTTCTTC